This TCR beta chain stems from a study of blood T cell repertoires in COVID-19. The protocol was immunoSEQ multiplex PCR, while the TCRdb copy is restricted to in-frame clones and leaves out a portion. The sample records over 250,000 clones, about nine tenths being singletons. Source material: PBMCs or T cells enriched from blood (not recorded which). This sequence originates from a woman aged 18 to 35 who had recovered from COVID-19.

This chain's CDR3 is CAWSAYEDGYTF. DNA of the CDR3: TGTGCCTGGAGTGCCTACGAGGATGGCTACACCTTC. The rearrangement links TRBV30 to TRBJ1-2; D gene ambiguous. Germline V gene data show CDR1 as GTSNPN and CDR2 as SVGIG (reference sequence). Trimming took 1 base from V and 6 from J, leaving 9 bases between them. There are 12 residues in the CDR3.